The 32 T cell receptor beta chains below all came from one sample that was sequenced in a study of blood T cell repertoires in COVID-19. Assay: immunoSEQ multiplex PCR; the TCRdb copy retains only in-frame clones and omits some. Of tens of thousands of clones in the sample, 75% to 90% were seen once. Material: peripheral blood. The receptors come from a man in his fifties or sixties with acute or convalescent COVID-19.

V and J are TRBV30 and TRBJ2-5; the match to TRBD2 covers 7 bases. Germline V gene data show CDR1 as GTSNPN and CDR2 as SVGIG (reference sequence). The V segment lost 0 bases and the J segment 2 bases; nucleotides outside the gene matches: 3. The CDR3 is made up of 14 amino acids. CDR3 region: CAWSVWREQETQYF. The CDR3 region has the DNA TGTGCCTGGAGTGTATGGCGGGAGCAAGAGACCCAGTACTTC.

The table lists this clone with a count of one. The chain links TRBV19 to TRBJ1-2; TRBD1 matches 10 bases. CDR3 length: 15 residues. The germline gives CDR1 LNHDA, CDR2 SQIVND (reference sequence). V trimming: 4 bases; J trimming: 4 bases; junction bases outside the gene matches: 6. CDR3 loop: CASSRLGQGTYGYTF. The CDR3 bases are TGTGCCAGTAGTAGACTGGGACAGGGGACCTATGGCTACACCTTC.

J is TRBJ2-1 and V is TRBV27, with 12 bases lining up with TRBD2. The V and J ends lost 6 bases and 8 bases, in that order; junction bases with no gene match: 11. The CDR3 consists of 16 residues. From germline, CDR1 is MNHEY and CDR2 SMNVEV (reference sequence). For the CDR3, the DNA is TGTGCCAGCAGGACCGAGACTAGCGGGAGTCTCTATGAGCAGTTCTTC. It yields the protein CASRTETSGSLYEQFF.

CDR3 in amino acids: CASSQGISGFTGELFF. Written as DNA, the CDR3 is TGTGCCAGCAGCCAAGGGATTAGCGGGTTTACCGGGGAGCTGTTTTTT. The rearrangement uses TRBV3-1 (or the pseudogene TRBV3-2) and TRBJ2-2; 7 positions agree with TRBD2. The V gene end was trimmed by 1 base and the J gene end by 5 bases; junction bases not matched to a gene: 7. Germline CDR1 LGHDT, CDR2 YNNKEL (reference sequence). The CDR3 is 16 residues long.

V usage is TRBV15 and J usage is TRBJ1-3; a possible D gene is TRBD1 (6 bases). Germline V CDR1 and CDR2: LNHNV, YYDKDF (reference sequence). Deletions cut 2 bases from V and 4 bases from J, with 12 bases between. This CDR3 spans 15 amino acids. The CDR3 loop is CATSRNRGSGNTIYF. The CDR3 nucleotides are TGTGCCACCAGCAGAAATAGGGGGAGCGGAAACACCATATATTTT.

The chain has TRBV4-1 and TRBJ1-2; D is possibly TRBD1 (6 bases). The CDR3 sequence is 15 residues long. V dropped 0 bases and J dropped 0 bases, with 8 bases sitting between them. CDR1 and CDR2 (germline): MGHRA, YSYEKL. In DNA, the CDR3 is TGCGCCAGCAGCCAAGAACCAGGGGCTAACTATGGCTACACCTTC. Protein: CASSQEPGANYGYTF.

The rearrangement links TRBV28 to TRBJ1-4; 8 bases match TRBD1. After removal of 2 bases from V and 0 bases from J, the junction contained 2 bases not matched to a gene. In germline, CDR1 is MDHEN, CDR2 SYDVKM. The CDR3 has 16 amino acids. The CDR3 here is CASSLLDRATNEKLFF. CDR3 DNA: TGTGCCAGCAGTTTACTGGACAGGGCAACTAATGAAAAACTGTTTTTT.

V gene TRBV7-9 combines with J gene TRBJ2-1; D is undetermined. There are 11 residues in the CDR3. Looked up from germline, CDR1 is SEHNR and CDR2 is FQNEAQ (reference sequence). Trimming removed 1 base from V and 9 bases from J, with 4 bases in between. The CDR3 spells CASSLDTEQFF. CDR3 coding DNA: TGTGCCAGCAGCTTAGACACTGAGCAGTTCTTC. Variable domain in full (rest from reference TRBV7-9 and TRBJ2-1): DTGVSQNPRHKITKRGQNVTFRCDPISEHNRLYWYRQTLGQGPEFLTYFQNEAQLEKSRLLSDRFSAERPKGSFSTLEIQRTEQGDSAMYLCASSLDTEQFFGPGTRLTVL.

The chain couples TRBV19 to TRBJ1-5, with TRBD1 identical over 7 bases. Germline assignment: CDR1 LNHDA and CDR2 SQIVND (reference sequence). Losses at the gene ends were 6 bases for V and 1 base for J; bases not matched to a gene: 3. There are 14 residues in the CDR3. The CDR3 reads CASRLTGSNQPQHF. CDR3 sequence (DNA): TGTGCCAGTAGGCTGACAGGGAGCAATCAGCCCCAGCATTTT.

Only a few counts were recorded for this clone. The chain has TRBV30 and TRBJ1-2; TRBD1 matches 8 bases. Germline CDR1 reads GTSNPN; CDR2 reads SVGIG (reference sequence). V gave up 2 bases and J gave up 12 bases; unmatched junction bases: 8. The CDR3 consists of 12 residues. The DNA for the CDR3 is TGTGCCTGGAGTTGGGTGGACAGGGCCCACACCTTC. Protein product: CAWSWVDRAHTF.

This chain joins TRBV27 and TRBJ1-2; the D is unclear. Germline CDR1 MNHEY, CDR2 SMNVEV (reference sequence). The V end was cut by 1 base, the J end by 6 bases, with 15 bases between. The CDR3 loop spans 15 amino acids. CDR3 in DNA: TGTGCCAGCAGTTTATTGGAGGGAAGTAGGCATGGCTACACCTTC. Translation gives CASSLLEGSRHGYTF.

The chain employs TRBV27 and TRBJ2-2, with TRBD2 identical over 8 bases. CDR3 length: 15 residues. The germline V gene has CDR1 MNHEY and CDR2 SMNVEV (reference sequence). J was trimmed by 0 bases and V by 10 bases; bases with no gene match: 7. The CDR3 here is CAIGRLAPNTGELFF. DNA of the CDR3: TGTGCCATCGGTAGACTAGCGCCGAACACCGGGGAGCTGTTTTTT.

The chain couples TRBV7-9 to TRBJ1-3; D is ambiguous. There are 17 residues in the CDR3. V lost 4 bases and J 0 bases, leaving 16 bases between the germline ends. The germline V gene has CDR1 SEHNR and CDR2 FQNEAQ (reference sequence). This CDR3 reads CASSSPLSYSSGNTIYF. In DNA form, the CDR3 reads TGTGCCAGCAGCTCCCCCCTTTCCTACAGCTCTGGAAACACCATATATTTT.

The genes are TRBV18 and TRBJ2-3, with D possibly being TRBD1 (6 bases). The CDR3 is made up of 14 amino acids. V was pared by 2 bases and J by 4 bases, with 10 bases between. In germline, CDR1 is KGHSH, CDR2 LQKENI. CDR3 nucleotide sequence: TGTGCCAGCTCACCATCAGGGGTAGCAGATACGCAGTATTTT. Amino acids: CASSPSGVADTQYF.

This clone showed up just a few times. The gene calls are TRBV7-2 and TRBJ1-1; D unresolved. Germline values: CDR1 SGHTA, CDR2 FQGNSA. V was shortened by 5 bases and J by 4 bases, with 17 bases between the two germline ends. The CDR3 is 15 amino acids. CDR3 sequence (DNA): TGTGCCAGCAGCCCGAGGGAACAGAGTACCACTGAAGCTTTCTTT. This encodes CASSPREQSTTEAFF.

This clone is a singleton in its sample. The V gene is TRBV18, the J gene TRBJ1-1; D may be TRBD1 (5 bases). Looked up from germline, CDR1 is KGHSH and CDR2 is LQKENI. This CDR3 region has 16 residues. Trimming removed 3 bases from V and 7 bases from J, with 21 bases in between. The CDR3 coding sequence is TGTGCCAGCTCACCGATGATATTGCGGGGGTCTATTGAAGCTTTCTTT. Its protein is CASSPMILRGSIEAFF.

The chain links TRBV29-1 to TRBJ2-7; 12 bases line up with TRBD2. The CDR3 loop spans 13 amino acids. The V segment lost 6 bases and the J segment 0 bases; nucleotides outside the gene matches: 0. Germline V lookup: CDR1 SQVTM, CDR2 ANQGSEA. The CDR3 loop reads CSVTSGSSYEQYV. The CDR3 DNA follows: TGCAGCGTGACTAGCGGGAGCTCCTACGAGCAGTACGTC.

This chain connects TRBV6-5 to TRBJ1-4; maybe TRBD1 (6 bases). CDR1 is MNHEY, CDR2 SVGAGI, per germline. Trimming shortened V by 6 bases and J by 4 bases, and 15 bases separated the two germline ends. This CDR3 has 15 residues. CDR3 DNA sequence: TGTGCCAGCAGCAGATCGGGACATCTTAATGAAAAACTGTTTTTT. It codes for CASSRSGHLNEKLFF.

A few counts support this clone. V is TRBV27 and J is TRBJ1-2; perhaps TRBD1 as D (5 bases). The CDR3 loop spans 19 amino acids. CDR1 MNHEY and CDR2 SMNVEV come from the germline V gene (reference sequence). Trimming took 4 bases from V and 0 from J, leaving 24 bases between them. DNA for the CDR3: TGTGCCAGCAGTTCTCTTACTTACGACAGAGTGGGGACTAACTATGGCTACACCTTC. This encodes CASSSLTYDRVGTNYGYTF.

The rearrangement uses TRBV25-1 and TRBJ1-1, with 8 nucleotides matching TRBD1. The CDR3 runs 15 residues. The germline V gene has CDR1 MGHDK and CDR2 SYGVNS. V lost 4 bases to trimming and J lost 3 bases; unmatched junction nucleotides: 7. The CDR3 spells CASSAPGGGYTEAFF. DNA for the CDR3: TGTGCCAGCAGTGCTCCAGGGGGCGGGTACACTGAAGCTTTCTTT.

The gene calls are TRBV7-2 and TRBJ1-4; D is perhaps TRBD1 (5 bases). Germline values: CDR1 SGHTA, CDR2 FQGNSA. Trimming pared 3 bases from V and 8 bases from J, leaving 13 bases between. The CDR3 spans 14 residues. The DNA of the CDR3 is TGTGCCAGCAGCTTTGGAGGGGTGAGGGAAAAACTGTTTTTT. Translation: CASSFGGVREKLFF.

This sequence joins TRBV4-3 and TRBJ2-7, with TRBD2 identical over 9 bases. The CDR3 is 15 amino acids. CDR1 LGHNA and CDR2 YSLEER come from the germline V gene. The junction had 8 bases not matched to a gene; V was cut back by 8 bases and J by 0 bases. CDR3 bases: TGCGCCAGCGGAAAAAATAGCGGGGGCTCCTACGAGCAGTACTTC. Protein sequence: CASGKNSGGSYEQYF.

DNA of the CDR3: TGCGCCAGCAGCCTTGAGCCGACAGGGAACTATGGCTACACCTTC. Translation: CASSLEPTGNYGYTF. The chain uses TRBV5-1 and TRBJ1-2; TRBD1 agrees at 7 bases. The germline V gene encodes CDR1 SGHRS and CDR2 YFSETQ. CDR3 length: 15 amino acids. The V and J ends lost 4 bases and 2 bases, in that order; junction bases with no gene match: 8. Filled out from reference TRBV5-1 and TRBJ1-2, the complete variable domain reads KAGVTQTPRYLIKTRGQQVTLSCSPISGHRSVSWYQQTPGQGLQFLFEYFSETQRNKGNFPGRFSGRQFSNSRSEMNVSTLELGDSALYLCASSLEPTGNYGYTFGSGTRLTVV.

V usage is TRBV21-1 and J usage is TRBJ2-5; the D segment call TRBD1 is taken from the table without a DNA check. TRBV21-1 is noted as a pseudogene. This CDR3 is built from 13 residues. CDR3 residues: CASKDSQEETQYF. CDR3 sequence (DNA): TGTGCCAGCAAGGACAGCCAAGAAGAGACCCAGTACTTC.

V gene TRBV6-1 combines with J gene TRBJ1-5; 8 bases align to TRBD1. Germline CDR1 reads MNHNS; CDR2 reads SASEGT. The CDR3 has 16 amino acids. V shed 3 bases and J 0 bases; nucleotides not matched to a gene: 4. The CDR3 coding sequence is TGTGCCAGCAGTGACGGGACAGGTAATAGCAATCAGCCCCAGCATTTT. It translates to CASSDGTGNSNQPQHF.

The gene calls are TRBV12-3 or TRBV12-4 and TRBJ1-4, with 8 positions matching TRBD1. CDR3 size: 13 residues. J lost 13 bases, V lost 1 base, and 5 bases had no gene match. CDR3 loop: CASSLVRQGRLFF. The CDR3 nucleotides read TGTGCCAGCAGTTTAGTTCGACAGGGGAGACTGTTTTTT.

The chain is built from TRBV6-5 and TRBJ1-2; D might be TRBD1 (5 bases). V was shortened by 5 bases and J by 5 bases, with 12 bases between the two germline ends. The CDR3 loop spans 13 amino acids. The V gene's germline CDR1 is MNHEY and CDR2 SVGAGI. The CDR3 sequence is CASSPTELYGYTF. The CDR3 DNA follows: TGTGCCAGCAGTCCGACAGAATTGTATGGCTACACCTTC.

The J gene is TRBJ2-3, the V gene TRBV2, with D perhaps matching TRBD2 (6 bases). Deletions cut 2 bases from V and 0 bases from J, with 15 bases between. Germline V CDR1 and CDR2: SNHLY, FYNNEI. CDR3 length equals 17 residues. The CDR3 coding sequence is TGTGCCAGCAGTGAATCGCGGTTAGCGGTTAGCACAGATACGCAGTATTTT. Amino acids: CASSESRLAVSTDTQYF. The whole variable domain, filled in from reference TRBV2 and TRBJ2-3, reads EPEVTQTPSHQVTQMGQEVILRCVPISNHLYFYWYRQILGQKVEFLVSFYNNEISEKSEIFDDQFSVERPDGSNFTLKIRSTKLEDSAMYFCASSESRLAVSTDTQYFGPGTRLTVL.

The chain joins TRBV19 to TRBJ2-6; possible D gene TRBD2, 6 bases. Per the germline V gene, CDR1 is LNHDA and CDR2 is SQIVND (reference sequence). This CDR3 has 17 residues. Trimming cost V 10 bases and J 1 base, with 20 bases left between them. The CDR3 DNA is TGTGCCACACAAGTTAGCGGTTCCTCTTCTGGGGCCAACGTCCTGACTTTC. It specifies CATQVSGSSSGANVLTF.

CDR3: CASSRGDRGNQPQHF. Here the CDR3 DNA reads TGTGCCAGCAGCCGTGGGGACAGGGGGAATCAGCCCCAGCATTTT. The rearrangement links TRBV3-1 (or the pseudogene TRBV3-2) to TRBJ1-5; 11 bases agree with TRBD1. The CDR3 covers 15 residues. V lost 4 bases, J lost 4 bases, and 3 bases stayed unmatched. Germline values: CDR1 LGHDT, CDR2 YNNKEL (reference sequence).

The rearrangement uses TRBV28 and TRBJ2-2; 8 positions agree with TRBD1. The length of the CDR3 is 15 residues. With V trimmed by 5 bases and J by 2 bases, 4 bases remained unmatched. From germline, CDR1 is MDHEN and CDR2 SYDVKM. This CDR3 reads CASSNTGGNTGELFF. The CDR3 DNA is TGTGCCAGCAGTAATACAGGGGGTAACACCGGGGAGCTGTTTTTT.

This chain links TRBV9 with TRBJ1-5, with D possibly matching TRBD1 (5 bases). V shed 0 bases and J shed 6 bases, with 13 bases lying between them. The germline V gene encodes CDR1 SGDLS and CDR2 YYNGEE. The CDR3 loop spans 15 amino acids. The CDR3 DNA sequence: TGTGCCAGCAGCGTAGGGTGGGGCGCGGCTCAGCCCCAGCATTTT. Its protein product is CASSVGWGAAQPQHF.